Below are 15 T cell receptor beta chains sequenced from a single sample in a study of low-dose radiotherapy and immunotherapy resistance in tumors. The time point here: after trial treatment. This sample's treatment: LDRT plus nivolumab, ipilimumab, low-dose cyclophosphamide and aspirin (RACIN trial). Both TCRalpha and TCRbeta chains were reverse transcribed with V-gene-specific primers. For amplifying TCRs, the PCR ran for about 22 cycles with Phusion, which was used together with a constant-region primer and the adapter on the V primers. One entry per CDR3 protein, called by TCRdb with MiXCR from the reads. The table has about 30,000 distinct CDR3 sequences, around 50% seen once. Specimen: PBMCs, collected after low-dose radiotherapy plus immunotherapy. The source is a male donor with gallbladder cancer.

This clonotype was detected only a few times. The chain links TRBV5-1 to TRBJ1-6; D perhaps matches TRBD1 (5 bases). The germline gives CDR1 SGHRS, CDR2 YFSETQ. V was clipped by 2 bases and J by 0 bases, with 15 bases between them. There are 18 residues in the CDR3. The CDR3: CASSFAGGKSSYNSPLHF. In DNA, the CDR3 is TGCGCCAGCAGCTTCGCTGGGGGAAAGAGCTCCTATAATTCACCCCTCCACTTT.

The CDR3 spells CASSQGLRVNYGYTF. As DNA, the CDR3 is TGCGCCAGCAGCCAAGGTCTGAGGGTGAACTATGGCTACACCTTC. V gene TRBV4-1 combines with J gene TRBJ1-2; D call uncertain. The CDR3 is 15 amino acids. Trimming stripped 1 base from V and 2 bases from J, with 11 bases between. Germline V gene sequence: CDR1 MGHRA, CDR2 YSYEKL.

Points on this clonotype: The limits of the CDR3 on the DNA are not certain, so only TCRdb's listed CDR3 is given. The chain links TRBV28 to TRBJ2-2; the table gives TRBD1 as D, unverified against the DNA. CDR1 and CDR2 (germline): MDHEN, SYDVKM. From its first to its last residue, the CDR3 has 15 amino acids. The CDR3 loop is CATTTGPNTGELFFF.

The chain carries TRBV7-2 and TRBJ1-4, with D hard to call. The CDR3 contains 13 residues. Germline V gene lookup returns CDR1 SGHTA and CDR2 FQGNSA. The ends were cut back, 4 bases at V and 8 bases at J, with 11 bases in the middle. As DNA, the CDR3 is TGTGCCAGCAGCTCAGACATGAGGGAAAAACTGTTTTTT. Amino acids: CASSSDMREKLFF.

By its share, this clonotype is medium-sized. This chain links TRBV5-6 with TRBJ1-6; D is unclear. Germline CDR1 SGHDT, CDR2 YYEEEE. Trimming cost V 0 bases and J 10 bases, with 14 bases left between them. This CDR3 has 15 residues. CDR3 loop: CASSLVNQRNSPLHF. The CDR3 DNA is TGTGCCAGCAGCTTGGTAAATCAAAGGAACTCACCCCTCCACTTT.

This clonotype was seen repeatedly, ten times or more. This chain uses TRBV29-1 with TRBJ2-7; D is undetermined. With 8 bases removed from V and 6 bases from J, the gap between germline ends came to 17 bases. Per germline, CDR1 SQVTM and CDR2 ANQGSEA. This CDR3 has 12 amino acids. The CDR3 DNA follows: TGCAGCCCCAGGTGGGGTGGAGTCGAGCAGTACTTC. Its protein product is CSPRWGGVEQYF.

This clonotype was seen only once. With only one base between it and a far larger clone, this is likely a read error. V is TRBV7-8 and J is TRBJ1-2; a weak D match, TRBD1 (6 bases). Germline V lookup: CDR1 SGHVS, CDR2 FQNEAQ. The CDR3 covers 14 residues. The CDR3 sequence is CASSAQGFWYGYAF. The CDR3 DNA reads as TGTGCCAGCAGTGCCCAGGGGTTTTGGTATGGCTACGCCTTC.

Details on this clonotype: Only one base separates this from a far larger clonotype, so it likely reflects a read error. The gene calls are TRBV5-3 and TRBJ2-7; possibly TRBD1 for D (5 bases). TRBV5-3 is flagged as an ORF with uncertain function. The CDR3 loop spans 14 amino acids. CDR3 amino acids: CASSLGQLHNEQYF. The DNA of the CDR3 is TGTGCCAGCAGCTTGGGGCAGCTTCACAATGAGCAGTACTTC.

Only a few counts were recorded for this clonotype. The rearrangement joins TRBV5-1 to TRBJ2-3, with 8 bases matching TRBD1. J was trimmed by 0 bases and V by 4 bases; bases with no gene match: 10. In germline, CDR1 is SGHRS, CDR2 YFSETQ. The CDR3 has 17 residues. CDR3 in amino acids: CASSELRTGSSTDTQYF. DNA for the CDR3: TGCGCCAGCAGCGAACTCCGGACAGGGTCTAGCACAGATACGCAGTATTTT. Using reference TRBV5-1 and TRBJ2-3 for the parts outside the CDR3, the full variable domain is KAGVTQTPRYLIKTRGQQVTLSCSPISGHRSVSWYQQTPGQGLQFLFEYFSETQRNKGNFPGRFSGRQFSNSRSEMNVSTLELGDSALYLCASSELRTGSSTDTQYFGPGTRLTVL.

V and J are TRBV7-8 and TRBJ2-3; maybe TRBD1 (5 bases). Trimming cost V 5 bases and J 1 base, with 7 bases left between them. Germline CDR1 SGHVS, CDR2 FQNEAQ. CDR3 size: 13 residues. As DNA, the CDR3 is TGTGCCAGCAGCCCACAGGGCACAGATACGCAGTATTTT. Protein product: CASSPQGTDTQYF. Combining the CDR3 with reference TRBV7-8 and TRBJ2-3 gives the whole variable domain GAGVSQSPRYKVAKRGQDVALRCDPISGHVSLFWYQQALGQGPEFLTYFQNEAQLDKSGLPSDRFFAERPEGSVSTLKIQRTQQEDSAVYLCASSPQGTDTQYFGPGTRLTVL.

Notes on this clonotype: A far larger clone is one nucleotide away, so this likely arose from a read error. This chain links TRBV11-2 with TRBJ2-7; D may be TRBD1 (5 bases). The CDR3 has 15 residues. Germline V gives CDR1 SGHAT, CDR2 FQNNGV. The ends were cut back, 5 bases at V and 7 bases at J, with 21 bases in the middle. The CDR3 sequence is CASSPRQSPYNEQYF. CDR3 DNA sequence: TGTGCCAGCAGCCCCAGACAGAGTCCTTACAATGAGCAGTACTTC.

The count of this clonotype is one. Its ends do not fully match the called genes, so a read error is possible. V is TRBV5-1 and J is TRBJ2-1; TRBD2 aligns across 11 bases. This CDR3 comprises 18 residues. Germline lookup yields CDR1 SGHRS and CDR2 YFSETQ. In DNA, the CDR3 is TGCGCCAGCAGGTTGGGGACTAGCGGAACTCCTACTTACAATGAGCAGTTCTTC. The encoded protein is CASRLGTSGTPTYNEQFF.

In this sample, this clonotype turned up a few times. This sequence joins TRBV19 and TRBJ1-1; D is unclear. The CDR3 spans 11 residues. CDR1 is LNHDA and CDR2 is SQIVND in the germline V gene (reference sequence). V lost 7 bases and J 1 base, leaving 4 bases between the germline ends. The CDR3 spells CASNQNTEAFF. The DNA of the CDR3 is TGTGCCAGTAATCAGAACACTGAAGCTTTCTTT.

The V and J genes are TRBV29-1 and TRBJ2-1; D is undetermined. V was cut by 4 bases and J by 8 bases, with 12 bases left in between. The CDR3 totals 12 residues. Looked up from germline, CDR1 is SQVTM and CDR2 is ANQGSEA. The DNA of the CDR3 is TGCAGCGTTGGTTCAACACCGGATGAGCAGTTCTTC. Translating gives CSVGSTPDEQFF.

This clonotype was seen ten or more times. The chain combines TRBV15 with TRBJ2-5; 8 nucleotides match TRBD2. CDR1 and CDR2 from the germline V gene are LNHNV and YYDKDF (reference sequence). V was clipped by 3 bases and J by 1 base; unmatched bases: 10. The CDR3 is 17 amino acids. The CDR3 loop reads CATSSLLGRGAQETQYF. CDR3 in DNA: TGTGCCACCAGCAGTCTTCTGGGGCGGGGGGCCCAAGAGACCCAGTACTTC.